Listed below are T cell receptor beta chains from one sample, sequenced in a study of cytomegalovirus exposure and HLA in healthy donors. Here immunoSEQ multiplex PCR was the method, and the copy in TCRdb shows in-frame clones only, minus some. The data show 130,000 to 150,000 clones, around 81% seen once. Sample: PBMCs. The receptors originated from a male donor in good health and CMV-seronegative. CDR3s include the opening cysteine and the closing phenylalanine or tryptophan. The D gene is left open where the match is weak. Where a row states a size, it is once, few, many or the class of an expanded clone; other rows omit it.

once,14,NA,TRBJ1-1,TRBV29-1,CSVRGRVGSTEAFF,TGCAGCGTTAGAGGCAGGGTCGGGAGCACTGAAGCTTTCTTT
NA,17,TRBD1,TRBJ1-2,TRBV7-6,CASSLMGQGAFKHGYTF,TGTGCCAGCAGCTTAATGGGACAGGGGGCTTTTAAGCATGGCTACACCTTC
NA,17,TRBD1,TRBJ2-7,TRBV5-6,CASSFLLAGQGFFEQYF,TGTGCCAGCAGCTTCCTTTTGGCGGGACAGGGGTTTTTCGAGCAGTACTTC
NA,14,NA,TRBJ1-1,TRBV4-1,CACSLNILGTEAFF,TGCGCCTGTAGCTTAAATATCCTGGGCACTGAAGCTTTCTTT
few,14,TRBD1,TRBJ2-1,TRBV5-1,CASSSGGSYNEQFF,TGCGCCAGCAGCTCAGGGGGCTCCTACAATGAGCAGTTCTTC
NA,19,NA,TRBJ1-5,TRBV2,CASSELPPLWGGGDQPQHF,TGTGCCAGCAGTGAATTACCACCGCTGTGGGGAGGGGGTGATCAGCCCCAGCATTTT
NA,12,NA,TRBJ2-5,TRBV11-2,CASSPLGETQYF,TGTGCCAGCAGCCCACTCGGGGAGACCCAGTACTTC
NA,16,NA,TRBJ1-1,TRBV4-3,CASSQVGGRMNTEAFF,TGCGCCAGCAGCCAAGTGGGGGGGAGGATGAACACTGAAGCTTTCTTT
NA,15,TRBD1,TRBJ1-1,TRBV4-2,CASSQGTGGGTEAFF,TGTGCCAGCAGCCAGGGAACAGGGGGCGGAACTGAAGCTTTCTTT
NA,15,NA,TRBJ2-3,TRBV11-1,CASSLGGGSTDTQYF,TGTGCCAGCAGCTTAGGTGGCGGGAGCACAGATACGCAGTATTTT
few,16,NA,TRBJ2-2,TRBV18,CASSPPSQANTGELFF,TGTGCCAGCTCACCACCGAGCCAGGCGAACACCGGGGAGCTGTTTTTT
NA,11,NA,TRBJ2-1,TRBV29-1,CRVDSYNEQFF,TGCAGGGTAGACTCCTACAATGAGCAGTTCTTC
NA,17,NA,TRBJ2-5,TRBV18,CASSPPFRLGGPRTQYF,TGTGCCAGCTCACCACCGTTCCGGTTGGGAGGACCCCGGACCCAGTACTTC
NA,14,NA,TRBJ2-7,TRBV30,CAWSVRLSPDEQYF,TGTGCCTGGAGTGTAAGACTATCCCCTGACGAGCAGTACTTC
NA,10,NA,TRBJ1-1,TRBV30,CACDRSEAFF,TGTGCCTGTGACAGGAGTGAGGCTTTCTTT
NA,16,TRBD1,TRBJ1-1,TRBV5-1,CASSSDRAIHGTEAFF,TGCGCCAGCAGCTCGGACAGGGCTATTCATGGAACTGAAGCTTTCTTT
few,11,TRBD2,TRBJ2-1,TRBV6-5,CASSREGEQFF,TGTGCCAGCAGTCGGGAGGGTGAGCAGTTCTTC
few,17,TRBD2,TRBJ2-1,TRBV4-1,CASSQDPLAGSYNEQFF,TGCGCCAGCAGCCAAGACCCCCTAGCGGGCTCCTACAATGAGCAGTTCTTC
NA,16,NA,TRBJ2-2,TRBV7-3,CASSLGGGGNTGELFF,TGTGCCAGCAGCTTAGGGGGCGGGGGCAACACCGGGGAGCTGTTTTTT
NA,12,NA,TRBJ1-1,TRBV29-1,CSGGQTNTEAFF,TGCAGCGGTGGACAGACGAACACTGAAGCTTTCTTT
NA,15,NA,TRBJ2-2,TRBV11-3,CASSLRGMNTGELFF,TGTGCCAGCAGCTTACGGGGAATGAACACCGGGGAGCTGTTTTTT
once,14,NA,TRBJ2-7,TRBV9,CASSVSTDSYEQYF,TGTGCCAGCAGCGTATCGACAGATTCCTACGAGCAGTACTTC
few,15,TRBD1,TRBJ2-5,TRBV7-3,CASSSTGTGAETQYF,TGTGCCAGCAGCTCAACCGGGACAGGGGCCGAGACCCAGTACTTC
NA,15,NA,TRBJ2-7,TRBV11-2,CASSFPRGSLYEQYF,TGTGCCAGCAGCTTTCCCCGGGGGAGTCTTTACGAGCAGTACTTC
NA,15,TRBD1,TRBJ1-3,TRBV30,CAWSDFPGQKNTIYF,TGTGCCTGGAGTGATTTCCCGGGACAGAAAAACACCATATATTTT
NA,15,NA,TRBJ2-5,TRBV5-4,CASSLDGRGRETQYF,TGTGCCAGCAGCTTGGATGGCAGGGGACGAGAGACCCAGTACTTC
NA,19,TRBD2,TRBJ2-1,TRBV7-6,CASSLVHGVRTSGPVEQFF,TGTGCCAGCAGCTTAGTTCACGGAGTGAGGACTAGCGGCCCGGTAGAGCAGTTCTTC
NA,16,TRBD1,TRBJ2-3,TRBV2,CARRPTGGYATDTQYF,TGTGCCCGCAGACCGACAGGGGGCTACGCCACAGATACGCAGTATTTT
NA,13,NA,TRBJ1-4,TRBV29-1,CSVELGADEKLFF,TGCAGCGTTGAATTAGGGGCAGATGAAAAACTGTTTTTT
NA,13,NA,TRBJ1-1,TRBV7-3,CASSYTGHTEAFF,TGTGCCAGCAGCTACACAGGGCACACTGAAGCTTTCTTT
NA,14,NA,TRBJ2-7,TRBV7-2,CASSQKRVSYEQYF,TGTGCCAGCAGCCAAAAGAGGGTTTCCTACGAGCAGTACTTC
NA,15,TRBD1,TRBJ1-2,TRBV5-1,CASSIPTGEGDGYTF,TGCGCCAGCAGCATCCCGACAGGGGAGGGTGACGGCTACACCTTC
NA,13,NA,TRBJ1-5,TRBV27,CASSRVGRGPQHF,TGTGCCAGCAGTAGGGTTGGGAGAGGACCCCAGCATTTT
NA,14,NA,TRBJ1-4,TRBV4-3,CASSQGGVREKLFF,TGCGCCAGCAGCCAAGGGGGGGTACGGGAAAAACTGTTTTTT
NA,16,TRBD1,TRBJ1-2,TRBV6-6,CASSYSKDRDSYGYTF,TGTGCCAGCAGTTACTCGAAGGACAGGGACAGCTATGGCTACACCTTC
NA,16,TRBD2,TRBJ2-2,TRBV7-3,CASSTPSGRFPGELFF,TGTGCCAGCAGCACCCCTAGCGGGAGGTTCCCCGGGGAGCTGTTTTTT
few,15,NA,TRBJ2-2,TRBV5-6,CASSFSGANTGELFF,TGTGCCAGCAGCTTTTCGGGGGCGAACACCGGGGAGCTGTTTTTT
NA,16,TRBD2,TRBJ2-3,TRBV5-1,CASSLTSGEDTDTQYF,TGCGCCAGCAGCTTGACTAGCGGGGAGGACACAGATACGCAGTATTTT
NA,13,TRBD1,TRBJ2-7,TRBV5-4,CASSWDRNYEQYF,TGTGCCAGCAGCTGGGACAGAAACTACGAGCAGTACTTC
few,15,TRBD1,TRBJ2-7,TRBV6-1,CASSATGDRDDEQYF,TGTGCCAGCAGTGCGACAGGGGATCGAGACGACGAGCAGTACTTC
NA,14,NA,TRBJ1-5,TRBV28,CASSFGSGAQPQHF,TGTGCCAGCAGTTTTGGGTCAGGGGCTCAGCCCCAGCATTTT
once,18,TRBD2,TRBJ2-5,TRBV9,CASSVTPGLAGGGETQYF,TGTGCCAGCAGCGTAACGCCCGGACTAGCGGGGGGCGGGGAGACCCAGTACTTC
NA,16,TRBD1,TRBJ1-5,TRBV4-1,CASSQDPGQGNQPQHF,TGCGCCAGCAGCCAAGATCCAGGACAGGGGAATCAGCCCCAGCATTTT
NA,16,TRBD2,TRBJ2-7,TRBV9,CASSVGELAGLYEQYF,TGTGCCAGCAGCGTAGGCGAACTAGCGGGTCTTTACGAGCAGTACTTC
few,14,TRBD1,TRBJ1-2,TRBV6-4,CASSAGAGGDGYTF,TGTGCCAGCAGCGCCGGTGCAGGGGGAGATGGCTACACCTTC